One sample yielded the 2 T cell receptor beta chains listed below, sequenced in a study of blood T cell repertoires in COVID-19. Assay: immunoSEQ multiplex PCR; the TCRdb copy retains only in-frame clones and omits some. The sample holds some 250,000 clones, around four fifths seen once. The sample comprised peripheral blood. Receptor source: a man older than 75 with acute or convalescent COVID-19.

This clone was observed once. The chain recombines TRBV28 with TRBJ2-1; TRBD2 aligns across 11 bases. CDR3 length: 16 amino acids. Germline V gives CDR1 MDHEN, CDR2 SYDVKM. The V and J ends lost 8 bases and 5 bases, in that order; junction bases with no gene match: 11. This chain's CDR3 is CASGPLSGRGHNEQFF. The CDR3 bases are TGTGCCAGCGGACCCCTTAGCGGGAGGGGACACAATGAGCAGTTCTTC. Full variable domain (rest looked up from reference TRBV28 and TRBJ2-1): DVKVTQSSRYLVKRTGEKVFLECVQDMDHENMFWYRQDPGLGLRLIYFSYDVKMKEKGDIPEGYSVSREKKERFSLILESASTNQTSMYLCASGPLSGRGHNEQFFGPGTRLTVL.

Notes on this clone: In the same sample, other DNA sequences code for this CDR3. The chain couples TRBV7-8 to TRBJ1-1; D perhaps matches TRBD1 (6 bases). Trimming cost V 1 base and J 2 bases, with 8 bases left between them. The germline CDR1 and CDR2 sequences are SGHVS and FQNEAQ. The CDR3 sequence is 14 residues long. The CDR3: CASSLGTANTEAFF. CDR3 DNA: TGTGCCAGCAGCTTAGGGACAGCAAACACTGAAGCTTTCTTT.